The table lists the clone carrying this T cell receptor beta chain with a few counts. Antigen specificity is unknown. This entry comes from a study of T cell repertoires in cytomegalovirus infection. Overall study context: Public TCR beta signatures indicated both CMV infection and matching HLA type. Study-level results: HLA-C-restricted CMV-specific TCR beta clonotypes were dominant in the ex vivo response.

From the reads, TCRdb called clonotypes with MiXCR, one entry per CDR3 protein. The sample comprises hundreds of thousands of distinct CDR3 sequences, around 24% of which are singletons, and approximately 8.2% rests with the top ten. The V gene's germline CDR1 is SGHTA and CDR2 FQGNSA. After removal of 4 bases from V and 1 base from J, the junction contained 14 bases not matched to a gene. CDR3 length: 19 amino acids. V is TRBV7-2 and J is TRBJ2-4; 9 bases are shared with TRBD1. The source is a human donor in good health (CMV status not recorded). Some clones in this sample may be carry-over from other donors' samples. Sequenced material: CD8+ T cells from PBMCs. The chain's CDR3 is CASSSHTSWDRAAKNIQYF. Here the CDR3 DNA reads TGTGCCAGCAGCTCGCACACTAGTTGGGACAGGGCGGCCAAAAACATTCAGTACTTC.